This T cell receptor beta chain came from a study of cytomegalovirus exposure and HLA in healthy donors. Germline values: CDR1 SGHVS, CDR2 FQNEAQ. This CDR3 spans 15 amino acids. V was pared by 1 base and J by 1 base, with 3 bases of the junction left unmatched. Study-level results: Earlier findings revealed that most TCR beta V segments proved productive either about 90% or about 30% of the time.

To note about this clone: As yet, its antigen is unknown.

60 Vbeta and 13 Jbeta primers were used in PCR. The table came from immunoSEQ multiplex PCR; TCRdb's copy has only in-frame clones and leaves some out. The sample includes 120,000 to 150,000 clones, less than 90% of them seen just once. The chain is built from TRBV7-8 and TRBJ1-1, with TRBD1 matching over 7 bases. The TCR sequence derives from a boy between 2 and 10 years old in good health and CMV-seronegative. The sample taken for sequencing was PBMCs. CDR3 nucleotides: TGTGCCAGCAGCTTAGGGGGACAGAAGAACACTGAAGCTTTCTTT. This translates into CASSLGGQKNTEAFF. The variable domain in full, completed from reference TRBV7-8 and TRBJ1-1, reads GAGVSQSPRYKVAKRGQDVALRCDPISGHVSLFWYQQALGQGPEFLTYFQNEAQLDKSGLPSDRFFAERPEGSVSTLKIQRTQQEDSAVYLCASSLGGQKNTEAFFGQGTRLTVV.